The sample holds many counts of the clone carrying this T cell receptor (beta chain). The germline CDR1 and CDR2 sequences are GTSNPN and SVGIG (reference sequence). CDR3 size: 12 residues. Trimming took 3 bases from V and 2 from J, leaving 8 bases between them. Amplified material comprised TCR beta CDR3 regions derived from RNA transcripts. Second-round multiplex PCR came after first-round RT-PCR with HTBI primers. One entry per CDR3 protein results from TCRdb running MiXCR on the multiplex PCR reads. The sample has some 390,000 distinct CDR3 sequences; about 16% are singletons. This entry belongs to a study of Graves' ophthalmopathy and Graves' hyperthyroidism. Other autoimmune diseases, uncontrolled infections, pregnancy or lactation ruled patients out of participation. PBMCs were isolated from a roughly 10 ml sample of fresh peripheral blood.

V usage is TRBV30 and J usage is TRBJ2-7; no reliable D call. Input material: peripheral blood. This TCR was sampled from a young woman with Graves' ophthalmopathy. The CDR3: CAWRTTTYEQYF. Here the CDR3 DNA reads TGTGCCTGGAGGACAACTACCTACGAGCAGTACTTC.